Listed below are T cell receptor beta chains from one sample, sequenced in a study of OX40 agonist ivuxolimab in advanced cancers. Clones were read by immunoSEQ multiplex PCR, and TCRdb kept only the in-frame ones, dropping some. Of 75,000 to 100,000 clones in the sample, 80% to 90% are singletons; the top ten hold around 2%. Here the sequenced sample was CD4+ or CD8+ T cells sorted from blood, taken in a trial of the OX40 agonist ivuxolimab. All receptors come from an adult with an advanced solid tumor such as melanoma, head and neck, liver or kidney cancer. Both conserved end residues are part of each CDR3. Fields, in order: J gene, D gene, V gene, clone size, CDR3 DNA, CDR3 protein. D genes are given only for firm matches. Clone size appears in some rows only: once, few, many, or a class for an expanded clone.

TRBJ1-4,.,TRBV7-6,.,TGTGCCAGCAGCCGAAACACAGGGAGGGAAAAACTGTTTTTT,CASSRNTGREKLFF
TRBJ1-4,.,TRBV4-2,once,TGTGCCAGCAGCCAACTAAGGGGAAAAACTGTTTTT,CASSQLRGKTVF
TRBJ2-5,.,TRBV2,.,TGTGCCAGTGTAGAAGAGCTTAGCGAGACCCAGTACTTC,CASVEELSETQYF
TRBJ1-1,.,TRBV9,few,TGTGCCAGCAGGGGTACAGGCCCCTTGGGGAACACTGAAGCTTTCTTT,CASRGTGPLGNTEAFF
TRBJ1-2,.,TRBV7-3,.,TGTGCCAGCACCTACAGGGTCGGGGGAAACTATGGCTACACCTTC,CASTYRVGGNYGYTF
TRBJ2-5,.,TRBV5-1,.,TGCGCCAGCAGCTTGAGAGAGACCCAGTACTTC,CASSLRETQYF
TRBJ2-3,.,TRBV28,.,TGTGCCAGCAGTACCTGGGAGCGGGCGGTTATAGATACGCAGTATTTT,CASSTWERAVIDTQYF
TRBJ1-1,.,TRBV4-1,.,TGCGCCAGCAGGAATCGAGCTACAAACACTGAAGCTTTCTTT,CASRNRATNTEAFF
TRBJ2-2,.,TRBV19,.,TGTGCCAGCCGGACAACATACGGGTCCACCGGGGAGCTGTTTTTT,CASRTTYGSTGELFF
TRBJ1-5,.,TRBV4-3,.,TGCGCCAGCAGCCTAGGGGGGTCTTCCAATCAGCCCCAGCATTTT,CASSLGGSSNQPQHF
TRBJ2-3,TRBD2,TRBV5-1,.,TGCGCCAGCAGGTCCACCGGGACTAGCGGACCCACAGATACGCAGTATTTT,CASRSTGTSGPTDTQYF
TRBJ1-6,.,TRBV7-8,.,TGTGCCAGCAGCTTAGCGAGTAATTCACCCCTCCACTTT,CASSLASNSPLHF
TRBJ2-3,.,TRBV5-4,.,TGTGCCAGCAGCTTGGGACGGAAAACAGATACGCAGTATTTT,CASSLGRKTDTQYF
TRBJ1-1,.,TRBV5-5,.,TGTGCCAGCAGCTTGGATTTGGACCGGAACACTGAAGCTTTCTTT,CASSLDLDRNTEAFF
TRBJ2-4,.,TRBV27,.,TGTGCCAGCAGCCGGACAGTCCTAGCCAAAAACATTCAGTACTTC,CASSRTVLAKNIQYF
TRBJ1-6,TRBD1,TRBV9,.,TGTGCCAGCAGCGAGCTCCCGGGACAGGGGGATTTTTTCAAAGCACCCCTCCACTTT,CASSELPGQGDFFKAPLHF
TRBJ2-7,TRBD2,TRBV25-1,.,TGTGCCAGCAGTGAACGCGCGGGAGCCTCTTCGCAGCAGTACTTC,CASSERAGASSQQYF
TRBJ1-2,.,TRBV14,.,TGTGCCAGCAGCCAAGATCGGTGGAGAGCGCACACCTTC,CASSQDRWRAHTF
TRBJ1-2,.,TRBV6-1,.,TGTGCCAGCAGTCCGACAGCTAACTATGGCTACACCTTC,CASSPTANYGYTF
TRBJ2-1,.,TRBV18,.,TGTGCCAGCTCACCACCCCGGTATGAGCAGTTCTTC,CASSPPRYEQFF
TRBJ2-7,TRBD1,TRBV18,.,TGTGCCAGCTCACCGGGACAGAGACCCTACGAGCAGTACTTC,CASSPGQRPYEQYF
TRBJ1-6,.,TRBV2,.,TGTGCCAGCGGGGATTCACCCCTCCACTTT,CASGDSPLHF
TRBJ1-6,TRBD1,TRBV14,.,TGTGCCAGCAGCCACGACAGGGTGATAAATTCACCCCTCCACTTT,CASSHDRVINSPLHF
TRBJ1-1,TRBD1,TRBV11-2,.,TGTGCCAGCAGCCTCAGGGGGAGGGCGAACACTGAAGCTTTCTTT,CASSLRGRANTEAFF
TRBJ2-1,TRBD2,TRBV5-1,few,TGCGCCAGCAGCTTGGAGGCTAGCGGGGGGGACATCTACAATGAGCAGTTCTTC,CASSLEASGGDIYNEQFF